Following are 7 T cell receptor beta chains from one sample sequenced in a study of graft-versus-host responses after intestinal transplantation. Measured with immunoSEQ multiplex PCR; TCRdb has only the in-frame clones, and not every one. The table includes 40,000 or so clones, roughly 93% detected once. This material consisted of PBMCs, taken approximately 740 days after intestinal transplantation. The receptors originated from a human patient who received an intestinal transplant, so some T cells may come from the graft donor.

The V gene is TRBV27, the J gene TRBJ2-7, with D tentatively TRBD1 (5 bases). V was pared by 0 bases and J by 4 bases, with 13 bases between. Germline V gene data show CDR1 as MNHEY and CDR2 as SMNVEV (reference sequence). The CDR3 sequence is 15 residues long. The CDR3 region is CASSLSFSGLYEQYF. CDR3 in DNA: TGTGCCAGCAGTTTATCGTTTTCAGGGTTATACGAGCAGTACTTC.

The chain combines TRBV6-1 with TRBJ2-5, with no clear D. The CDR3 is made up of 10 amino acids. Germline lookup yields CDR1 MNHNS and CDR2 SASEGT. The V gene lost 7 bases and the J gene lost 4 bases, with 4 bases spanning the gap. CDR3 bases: TGTGCCAGCACCAGAGAGACCCAGTACTTC. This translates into CASTRETQYF.

CDR3 nucleotides: TGTGCCAGCAGTTACGACAGGGATCCTTATGGCTACACCTTC. Translating it yields CASSYDRDPYGYTF. The chain couples TRBV9 to TRBJ1-2, with TRBD1 identical over 7 bases. CDR1 SGDLS and CDR2 YYNGEE come from the germline V gene. This CDR3 is built from 14 residues. With 5 bases clipped from V and 5 bases from J, the junction kept 9 bases outside the gene matches.

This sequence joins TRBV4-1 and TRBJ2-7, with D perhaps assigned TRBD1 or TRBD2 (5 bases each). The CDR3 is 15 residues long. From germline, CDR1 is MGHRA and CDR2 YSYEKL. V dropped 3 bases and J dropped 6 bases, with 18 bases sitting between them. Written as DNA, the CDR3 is TGCGCCAGCAGCCAGGAGGAAAAGGGGTTCGGCGAGCAGTACTTC. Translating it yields CASSQEEKGFGEQYF.

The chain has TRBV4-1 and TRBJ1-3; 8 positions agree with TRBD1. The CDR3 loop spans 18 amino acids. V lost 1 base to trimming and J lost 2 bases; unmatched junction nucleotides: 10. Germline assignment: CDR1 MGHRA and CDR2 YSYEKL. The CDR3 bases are TGCGCCAGCAGCCAAGGATCTCAGGGGGCATCCACTGGAAACACCATATATTTT. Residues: CASSQGSQGASTGNTIYF.

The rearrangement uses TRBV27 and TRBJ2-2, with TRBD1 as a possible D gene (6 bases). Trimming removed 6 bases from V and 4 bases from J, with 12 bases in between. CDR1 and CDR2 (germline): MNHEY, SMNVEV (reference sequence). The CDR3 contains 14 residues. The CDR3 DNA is TGTGCCAGCAGAAGGCGAGGGGGCACCGGGGAGCTGTTTTTT. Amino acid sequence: CASRRRGGTGELFF.

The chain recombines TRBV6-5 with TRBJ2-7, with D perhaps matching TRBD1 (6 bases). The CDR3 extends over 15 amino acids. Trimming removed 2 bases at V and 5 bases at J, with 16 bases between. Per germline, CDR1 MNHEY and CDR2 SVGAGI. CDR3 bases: TGTGCCAGCAGTTACGATACGACAGGTCTCAACGAGCAGTACTTC. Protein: CASSYDTTGLNEQYF.